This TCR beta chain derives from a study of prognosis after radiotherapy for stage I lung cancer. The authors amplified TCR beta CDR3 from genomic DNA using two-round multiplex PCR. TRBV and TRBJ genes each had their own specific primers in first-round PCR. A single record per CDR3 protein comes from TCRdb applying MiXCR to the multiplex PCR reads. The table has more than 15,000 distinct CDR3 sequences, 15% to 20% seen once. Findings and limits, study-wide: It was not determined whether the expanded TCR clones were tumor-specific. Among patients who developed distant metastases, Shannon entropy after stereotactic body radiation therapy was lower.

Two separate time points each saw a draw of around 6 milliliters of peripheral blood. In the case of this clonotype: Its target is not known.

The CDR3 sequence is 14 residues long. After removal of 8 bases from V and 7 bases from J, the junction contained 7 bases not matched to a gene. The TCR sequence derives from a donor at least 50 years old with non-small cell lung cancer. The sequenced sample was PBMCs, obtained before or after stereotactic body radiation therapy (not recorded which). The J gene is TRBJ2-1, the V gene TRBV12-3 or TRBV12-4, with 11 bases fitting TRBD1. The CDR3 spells CASLGQGARNEQFF. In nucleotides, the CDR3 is TGTGCCAGCCTCGGACAGGGGGCAAGGAATGAGCAGTTCTTC.